This T cell receptor beta chain emerged from a study of CD8 T cells in Susac syndrome. Sequencing of TCR beta was carried out in blood CD8+ and CD4+ T cells. Patients with stable or active relapsing-remitting disease, all of them treatment-naive, made up the multiple sclerosis controls. Negative isolation was used for CD8+ and CD4+ T cells, and FACS enrichment was applied to TEMRA cells. V was pared by 5 bases and J by 5 bases, with 12 bases of the junction left unmatched. The CDR3 is 16 amino acids. The germline V gene has CDR1 MNHEY and CDR2 SMNVEV (reference sequence). A quantity of roughly 0.5 to 1 ug RNA underwent reverse transcription using random hexamers. immunoSEQ multiplex PCR amplified TCR beta CDR3 across 54 Vbeta, 13 Jbeta. MiXCR was run by TCRdb on the immunoSEQ multiplex PCR reads, yielding one entry per CDR3 protein. In the table there are 400,000 to 550,000 distinct CDR3 sequences, approximately 85% of which are singletons.

The receptor's source is a human donor with multiple sclerosis. The rearrangement links TRBV27 to TRBJ2-1; 7 positions match TRBD2. Sample: CD8+ T cells from PBMCs. In DNA form, the CDR3 reads TGTGCCAGCAGTCCCCGGGGCGGGAGTAACCACAATGAGCAGTTCTTC. Amino acid sequence: CASSPRGGSNHNEQFF.